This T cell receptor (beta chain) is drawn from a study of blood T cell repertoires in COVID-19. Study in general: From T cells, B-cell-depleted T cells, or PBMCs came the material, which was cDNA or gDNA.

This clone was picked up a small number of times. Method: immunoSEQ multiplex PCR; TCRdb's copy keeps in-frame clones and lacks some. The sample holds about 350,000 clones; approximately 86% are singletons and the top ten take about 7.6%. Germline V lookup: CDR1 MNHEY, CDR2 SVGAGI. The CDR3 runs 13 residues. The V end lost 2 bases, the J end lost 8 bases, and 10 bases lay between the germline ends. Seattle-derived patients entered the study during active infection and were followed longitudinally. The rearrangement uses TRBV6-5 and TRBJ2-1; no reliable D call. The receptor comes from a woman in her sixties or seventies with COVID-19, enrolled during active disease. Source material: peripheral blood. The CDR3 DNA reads TGTGCCAGCAGTTACCGCCTATTCCATGAGCAGTTCTTC. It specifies CASSYRLFHEQFF.